Detailed here is one T cell receptor (beta chain). These data are taken from a study of blood T cell repertoires in COVID-19. Overall study: Whether acute or convalescent, the COVID-19 samples came from the United States, Italy and Spain.

With 1 base removed from V and 5 bases from J, the gap between germline ends came to 8 bases. Germline lookup yields CDR1 MDHEN and CDR2 SYDVKM. The CDR3 sequence is 13 residues long. The assay was immunoSEQ multiplex PCR, and TCRdb's table has in-frame clones only and misses some. The sample lists 95,000 to 150,000 clones, almost 80% occurring once. The TCR was taken from a human donor in a cohort sampled during active COVID-19. J is TRBJ1-1 and V is TRBV28; no clear D gene. Sequencing was done on a sample of peripheral blood. CDR3 nucleotide sequence: TGTGCCAGCAGTTTATCCCGTCGGACTGAAGCTTTCTTT. The encoded protein is CASSLSRRTEAFF.